The rows below give T cell receptor beta chains drawn from one sample of a study of T cell responses to AZD1222 COVID-19 vaccine. Generated by immunoSEQ multiplex PCR, the TCRdb table keeps only in-frame clones and is missing some. This sample carries 85,000 to 110,000 clones, 88% of them seen once, and the ten largest clones take 20%. Sequencing was performed on peripheral blood, taken on day 0 of AZD1222 vaccination. These receptors were obtained from an adult in good health. CDR3s include the opening cysteine and the closing phenylalanine or tryptophan. The D gene is left open where the match is weak. The size entry is marked missing in some rows and otherwise reads once, few, many or a size class.

NA,TRBJ1-5,TRBV19,once,TGTGCCAGTAACATCGTTCGGGGGGGCGAACAGCCCCAGCATTTT,CASNIVRGGEQPQHF
NA,TRBJ2-7,TRBV2,NA,TGTGCCAGCAGAAGCCTTGCCTACGAGCAGTACTTC,CASRSLAYEQYF
NA,TRBJ2-7,TRBV19,once,TGTGCCAGTAATTGCCAGGCGCCCTACGAGCAGTACTTC,CASNCQAPYEQYF
NA,TRBJ1-3,TRBV29-1,NA,TGCAGCGTTACCAGGGTTAACTCTGGAAACACCATATATTTT,CSVTRVNSGNTIYF
NA,TRBJ2-7,TRBV6-5,NA,TGTGCCAGCAGTTACTCGAGTGTCCAGTCCTACGAGCAGTACTTC,CASSYSSVQSYEQYF
NA,TRBJ1-2,TRBV19,NA,TGTGCCAGTAACGACAGGCAGGACTATGGCTACACCTTC,CASNDRQDYGYTF
TRBD1,TRBJ2-5,TRBV4-1,NA,TGCGCCAGCAGCGAGGGACAGGGGGCTTTGGGGGAGACCCAGTACTTC,CASSEGQGALGETQYF
TRBD1,TRBJ2-1,TRBV7-6,NA,TGTGCCACCAGTGTCGGGACAGGCTCCTACAATGAGCAGTTCTTC,CATSVGTGSYNEQFF
NA,TRBJ1-2,TRBV30,NA,TGTGCCTGGGCGACTGGAGCTAACTATGGCTACACCTTC,CAWATGANYGYTF
NA,TRBJ2-7,TRBV3-1/TRBV3-2,NA,TGTGCCAGCAGTCGCGGTACAGGGTCCGAGCAGTACTTC,CASSRGTGSEQYF
NA,TRBJ2-1,TRBV7-8,NA,TGTGCCAGCAGCCTAAAGAGAGACGGCCCGGACAATGAGCAGTTCTTC,CASSLKRDGPDNEQFF
NA,TRBJ1-2,TRBV30,NA,TGTGCCTGGAAAGAAGGGGGGCCCCTCTATGGCTACACCTTC,CAWKEGGPLYGYTF
TRBD1,TRBJ1-4,TRBV11-2,NA,TGTGCCAGCAGCCAGATAGGGACAGGAAGCGATGAAAAACTGTTTTTT,CASSQIGTGSDEKLFF
NA,TRBJ2-7,TRBV7-2,NA,TGTGCCAGCAGCTTAGCGTTACAACCGCAATACGAGCAGTACTTC,CASSLALQPQYEQYF
TRBD1,TRBJ2-7,TRBV2,NA,TGTGCCAGCACCGTTGGGGGGGACAGGGGTCGCGAGCAGTACTTC,CASTVGGDRGREQYF
NA,TRBJ2-7,TRBV5-1,NA,TGCGCCAGCAGCCTGTCAGAACCACCTTACGACGAGCAGTACTTC,CASSLSEPPYDEQYF
TRBD2,TRBJ2-3,TRBV5-1,NA,TGCGCCAGCAGCATTAGCGGGAGCCCTAGCACAGATACGCAGTATTTT,CASSISGSPSTDTQYF
NA,TRBJ2-7,TRBV7-9,few,TGTGCCAGCAGCTTAGATCCCGGACCCCAATACGAGCAGTACTTC,CASSLDPGPQYEQYF
TRBD1,TRBJ1-2,TRBV2,NA,TGTGCCAGCAATCTGGACAGGGCTCTTTCCAACTATGGCTACACCTTC,CASNLDRALSNYGYTF
NA,TRBJ2-5,TRBV9,NA,TGTGCCAGCAGCCCGGAGTGGGGCCTGGGGAACCAAGAGACCCAGTACTTC,CASSPEWGLGNQETQYF
TRBD2,TRBJ2-2,TRBV9,few,TGTGCCAGCAGCGTAAGGACTAGCGCCGGGGAGCTGTTTTTT,CASSVRTSAGELFF
NA,TRBJ1-5,TRBV3-1/TRBV3-2,once,TGTGCCAGCAGCCAAGATTTCGGGACGGATAGCAATCAGCCCCAGCATTTT,CASSQDFGTDSNQPQHF
TRBD2,TRBJ2-2,TRBV14,NA,TGTGCCAGCAGGCCGGGACTAGCGGGGAGTGACGGGGAGCTGTTTTTT,CASRPGLAGSDGELFF
TRBD2,TRBJ2-3,TRBV3-1/TRBV3-2,NA,TGTGCCAGCAGCTATGGACTAGCGGGAGGATACAGCACAGATACGCAGTATTTT,CASSYGLAGGYSTDTQYF
NA,TRBJ2-7,TRBV18,few,TGTGCCAGCTCAATAGGACGGGCATACTACGAGCAGTACTTC,CASSIGRAYYEQYF
NA,TRBJ1-4,TRBV28,NA,TGTGCCAGCACAGGGAGCTCGTTGAGAGAAAAACTGTTTTTT,CASTGSSLREKLFF
NA,TRBJ1-5,TRBV3-1/TRBV3-2,NA,TGTGCCAGCAGCCAAGGTTCGGGTACTAATCAGCCCCAGCATTTT,CASSQGSGTNQPQHF
NA,TRBJ1-5,TRBV7-2,once,TGTGCCAGCAGCTTAGGGTACAGCAATCAGCCCCAGCATTTT,CASSLGYSNQPQHF
TRBD2,TRBJ2-1,TRBV6-5,NA,TGTGCCAGCAGCACGACTAGCGGGGGTTACAATGAGCAGTTCTTC,CASSTTSGGYNEQFF
NA,TRBJ1-2,TRBV6-1,NA,TGTGCCAGCAGTGAAGACGGACCCTATGGCTACACCTTC,CASSEDGPYGYTF
NA,TRBJ2-1,TRBV19,NA,TGTGCCAGTAGTAAAGACAGCGCCTCCTACAATGAGCAGTTCTTC,CASSKDSASYNEQFF
NA,TRBJ2-1,TRBV2,NA,TGTGCCAGCAGTGATAGGGGGGTAGCCAATGAGCAGTTCTTC,CASSDRGVANEQFF